The 25 T cell receptor beta chains below come from one sample, sequenced in a study of blood T cells in healthy people across ages. PCR was performed a second time for about 7 to 11 cycles using a sample-barcoded 5' primer and a J-beta primer mix. TCRdb recomputed calls from the 5' RACE reads with MiXCR, one row per CDR3 protein. The profile covers some 800,000 distinct CDR3 sequences, with around a quarter appearing a single time and under 4.5% taken by the ten largest. These same records also appear under a second study, on T cells of mothers and their children.

Sequenced: blood. These receptors originate from a boy younger than 18 in good health.

This clonotype was detected only a few times. The rearrangement uses TRBV5-5 and TRBJ2-7; 7 bases map to TRBD1. With V trimmed by 3 bases and J by 6 bases, 9 bases remained unmatched. CDR3 length: 14 amino acids. Germline V gene lookup returns CDR1 SGHKS and CDR2 YYEKEE (reference sequence). CDR3 residues: CASSSPRQGSEQYF. For the CDR3, the DNA is TGTGCCAGCAGCTCGCCACGACAGGGCTCCGAGCAGTACTTC.

This clonotype showed up just a few times. J is TRBJ1-1 and V is TRBV20-1; D gene uncertain. V was shortened by 3 bases and J by 1 base, with 6 bases between the two germline ends. Germline V gene data show CDR1 as DFQATT and CDR2 as SNEGSKA (reference sequence). This CDR3 contains 12 residues. The CDR3 is CSASHKNTEAFF. The DNA for the CDR3 is TGCAGTGCTAGTCATAAGAACACTGAAGCTTTCTTT.

The CDR3 bases are TGCAGCGTAGGGACTAGCGGGAGCAGGTACGAGCAGTACTTC. Its protein is CSVGTSGSRYEQYF. J is TRBJ2-1 and V is TRBV29-1, with 14 bases aligning to TRBD2. TRBJ2-7 explains the end of the DNA better; the J call may be wrong. CDR3 size: 14 residues. Germline V gene data show CDR1 as SQVTM and CDR2 as ANQGSEA.

This clonotype was observed a few times. The rearrangement uses TRBV18 and TRBJ1-2, with TRBD1 as a possible D gene (6 bases). The CDR3 totals 12 residues. Trimming removed 6 bases from V and 7 bases from J, with 12 bases in between. Germline V gene sequence: CDR1 KGHSH, CDR2 LQKENI. CDR3 region: CASSSGEAGYTF. Here the CDR3 DNA reads TGTGCCAGCTCGTCAGGGGAGGCTGGCTACACCTTC.

The chain employs TRBV5-6 and TRBJ1-1, with 7 bases matching TRBD1. The CDR3 has 15 residues. CDR1 is SGHDT, CDR2 YYEEEE, per germline. V lost 4 bases, J lost 1 base, and 7 bases stayed unmatched. As DNA, the CDR3 is TGTGCCAGCAGCGACAGCGGGACAGCGAACACTGAAGCTTTCTTT. Its translation: CASSDSGTANTEAFF.

The genes are TRBV25-1 and TRBJ2-7, with 7 nucleotides matching TRBD1. CDR1 and CDR2 (germline): MGHDK, SYGVNS. The CDR3 contains 16 residues. V lost 4 bases and J lost 2; bases outside the gene matches: 11. The CDR3 spells CASSAPPGDRPYEQYF. The CDR3 region has the DNA TGTGCCAGCAGTGCCCCACCTGGGGACAGACCCTACGAGCAGTACTTC.

The chain joins TRBV28 to TRBJ2-3; 11 nucleotides line up with TRBD2. The CDR3 runs 17 residues. Germline lookup yields CDR1 MDHEN and CDR2 SYDVKM. The V and J ends lost 6 bases and 0 bases, in that order; junction bases with no gene match: 8. CDR3 amino acids: CASREMGLADSTDTQYF. The CDR3, as DNA: TGTGCCAGCAGGGAGATGGGACTAGCGGACAGCACAGATACGCAGTATTTT. Full variable domain (missing parts from reference TRBV28 and TRBJ2-3): DVKVTQSSRYLVKRTGEKVFLECVQDMDHENMFWYRQDPGLGLRLIYFSYDVKMKEKGDIPEGYSVSREKKERFSLILESASTNQTSMYLCASREMGLADSTDTQYFGPGTRLTVL.

The chain recombines TRBV20-1 with TRBJ2-5; D remains unclear. The CDR3 sequence is 12 residues long. V was cut by 3 bases and J by 0 bases, with 5 bases left in between. The germline V gene encodes CDR1 DFQATT and CDR2 SNEGSKA (reference sequence). The CDR3 reads CSARRYQETQYF. The CDR3, as DNA: TGCAGTGCTAGGCGGTACCAAGAGACCCAGTACTTC.

This clonotype was seen only a few times. This chain joins TRBV29-1 and TRBJ1-2, with 9 nucleotides matching TRBD1. This CDR3 has 14 residues. Per germline, CDR1 SQVTM and CDR2 ANQGSEA. The V segment lost 8 bases and the J segment 6 bases; nucleotides outside the gene matches: 13. CDR3 nucleotides: TGCAGCTCGGGGACAGGGAGCCTCCGAGATGGCTACACCTTC. Translation gives CSSGTGSLRDGYTF.

This clonotype appeared a few times. The chain joins TRBV5-6 to TRBJ2-1; D is uncertain. Trimming shortened V by 2 bases and J by 4 bases, and 7 bases separated the two germline ends. This CDR3 is built from 13 residues. Germline V gene sequence: CDR1 SGHDT, CDR2 YYEEEE. CDR3 in DNA: TGTGCCAGCAGCTTCGAACAGTACAATGAGCAGTTCTTC. Translated, it gives CASSFEQYNEQFF.

This clonotype was found many times. The rearrangement links TRBV12-3 or TRBV12-4 to TRBJ2-5; 9 bases line up with TRBD2. CDR3 length: 15 amino acids. V dropped 3 bases and J dropped 3; count of bases not matched to a gene: 5. CDR3 protein: CASSFGLAGKETQYF. CDR3 nucleotides: TGTGCCAGCAGTTTCGGCCTAGCGGGGAAAGAGACCCAGTACTTC.

The chain carries TRBV28 and TRBJ2-5, with D uncertain. The tail of the sequence fits TRBJ2-1 better, so the J call may be wrong. The germline gives CDR1 MDHEN, CDR2 SYDVKM. This CDR3 is built from 12 residues. The CDR3 sequence: CASDTTYNEQFF. DNA of the CDR3: TGTGCCAGCGACACCACCTACAATGAGCAGTTCTTC.

This clonotype was seen repeatedly, ten times or more. The chain recombines TRBV29-1 with TRBJ2-2, with D tentatively TRBD1 or TRBD2 (5 bases each). With 7 bases removed from V and 3 bases from J, the gap between germline ends came to 12 bases. The CDR3 consists of 13 residues. CDR1 is SQVTM, CDR2 ANQGSEA, per germline. This CDR3 reads CSGGQGDTGELFF. As DNA, the CDR3 is TGCAGCGGAGGGCAGGGTGACACCGGGGAGCTGTTTTTT.

DNA of the CDR3: TGTGCCAGCAGTTTTCGGGGGTCAACCTACGAGCAGTACTTC. Amino acid sequence: CASSFRGSTYEQYF. The V and J genes are TRBV12-3 or TRBV12-4 and TRBJ2-7; perhaps TRBD2 as D (6 bases). V dropped 3 bases and J dropped 2 bases, with 11 bases sitting between them. CDR3 length equals 14 residues.

V usage is TRBV30 and J usage is TRBJ1-2, with D perhaps TRBD1 (5 bases). The germline CDR1 and CDR2 sequences are GTSNPN and SVGIG (reference sequence). The CDR3 covers 12 residues. Trimming took off 3 bases at V and 3 bases at J, with 8 bases between the two ends. The CDR3 sequence is CAWREQDYGYTF. The CDR3 DNA reads TGTGCCTGGAGAGAACAGGACTATGGCTACACCTTC.

J is TRBJ2-6 and V is TRBV7-9; D is unclear. Germline loops: CDR1 SEHNR, CDR2 FQNEAQ (reference sequence). Trimming removed 6 bases at V and 0 bases at J, with 9 bases between. The CDR3 sequence is 15 residues long. The CDR3 bases are TGTGCCAGCAGGTCTGCGATCTCTGGGGCCAACGTCCTGACTTTC. This gives the protein CASRSAISGANVLTF.

The chain is built from TRBV5-1 and TRBJ2-5; tentative D call: TRBD2 (5 bases). The CDR3 runs 15 residues. V dropped 5 bases and J dropped 4 bases, with 18 bases sitting between them. The germline V gene encodes CDR1 SGHRS and CDR2 YFSETQ. CDR3 DNA sequence: TGCGCCAGCAGACTAGTTCCCGAGGGAGTAGAGACCCAGTACTTC. Its protein is CASRLVPEGVETQYF. The full variable domain, with the rest looked up from reference TRBV5-1 and TRBJ2-5, is KAGVTQTPRYLIKTRGQQVTLSCSPISGHRSVSWYQQTPGQGLQFLFEYFSETQRNKGNFPGRFSGRQFSNSRSEMNVSTLELGDSALYLCASRLVPEGVETQYFGPGTRLLVL.

The chain uses TRBV28 and TRBJ2-5, with TRBD1 identical over 10 bases. Matching the DNA end better, TRBJ2-1 makes the J call doubtful. The length of the CDR3 is 14 residues. CDR1 and CDR2 (germline): MDHEN, SYDVKM. The CDR3 sequence is CASNRDRGWDEQFF. The CDR3 DNA reads TGTGCCAGCAACCGGGACAGGGGTTGGGATGAGCAGTTCTTC.

The chain uses TRBV20-1 and TRBJ2-5; perhaps TRBD2 as D (6 bases). Deletions cut 1 base from V and 5 bases from J, with 14 bases between. The CDR3 consists of 14 residues. Germline V gives CDR1 DFQATT, CDR2 SNEGSKA (reference sequence). CDR3 protein: CSARVTGTWETQYF. CDR3 in DNA: TGCAGTGCTAGAGTAACTGGGACTTGGGAGACCCAGTACTTC.

This clonotype was seen a handful of times. The chain couples TRBV9 to TRBJ2-1; 8 bases fit TRBD1. The CDR3 contains 15 residues. V was clipped by 0 bases and J by 8 bases; unmatched bases: 7. Germline V gene lookup returns CDR1 SGDLS and CDR2 YYNGEE. The CDR3 DNA follows: TGTGCCAGCAGCGTAGCAGGGGGCGCGGTCGATGAGCAGTTCTTC. It translates to CASSVAGGAVDEQFF.

The CDR3 is CASSAHGLRDEKLFF. DNA of the CDR3: TGTGCCAGCAGCGCCCACGGGCTACGAGATGAAAAACTGTTTTTT. The chain carries TRBV9 and TRBJ1-4; D is ambiguous. The CDR3 is 15 residues long. Germline assignment: CDR1 SGDLS and CDR2 YYNGEE. Trimming stripped 3 bases from V and 6 bases from J, with 15 bases between.

This CDR3 reads CATSRDRGYYEQYF. In DNA form, the CDR3 reads TGTGCCACCAGCAGAGATCGAGGGTACTACGAGCAGTACTTC. The rearrangement links TRBV15 to TRBJ2-1; TRBD2 is a possible D gene (5 bases). The J call may not be correct, given that the DNA end is closer to TRBJ2-7. The CDR3 spans 14 residues. The germline gives CDR1 LNHNV, CDR2 YYDKDF (reference sequence).

This clonotype was recorded a few times. The rearrangement uses TRBV6-5 and TRBJ1-2; no firm D call. V lost 2 bases, J lost 3 bases, and 13 bases lay in between. This CDR3 is 15 amino acids long. Germline CDR1 is MNHEY and CDR2 is SVGAGI. This CDR3 reads CASSYAADPYYGYTF. CDR3 coding DNA: TGTGCCAGCAGTTACGCGGCAGACCCTTACTATGGCTACACCTTC.

The chain employs TRBV27 and TRBJ2-2; D gene unclear. CDR1 and CDR2 (germline): MNHEY, SMNVEV (reference sequence). V lost 2 bases and J lost 10, with 8 bases in between. The CDR3 totals 12 residues. This CDR3 reads CASSLTGAELFF. CDR3 sequence (DNA): TGTGCCAGCAGTTTAACTGGTGCGGAGCTGTTTTTT.

A few counts support this clonotype. The chain couples TRBV27 to TRBJ2-1; TRBD1 is a possible D gene (6 bases). V was cut by 4 bases and J by 4 bases, with 11 bases left in between. Germline V lookup: CDR1 MNHEY, CDR2 SMNVEV (reference sequence). This CDR3 region has 14 residues. CDR3 DNA: TGTGCCAGCAGTTCGAGGGGGTTGTACAATGAGCAGTTCTTC. Translating gives CASSSRGLYNEQFF.